A single sample gave rise to the 16 T cell receptor beta chains below, sequenced in a study of shared clonotypes between healthy human individuals. Assay: immunoSEQ multiplex PCR; the TCRdb copy retains only in-frame clones and omits some. The sample includes 650,000 to 750,000 clones, about three quarters of them seen just once. Sequenced: memory CD4+ T cells sorted from blood. This sample's subset: CD45RA-negative fraction. These receptors all stem from a woman in her 30s in good health.

The chain carries TRBV7-8 and TRBJ2-7; D is perhaps TRBD1 or TRBD2 (5 bases each). CDR3 length: 16 amino acids. The germline CDR1 and CDR2 sequences are SGHVS and FQNEAQ. Trimming cost V 5 bases and J 3 bases, with 20 bases left between them. CDR3 in amino acids: CASSLSVRGVSYEQYF. CDR3 bases: TGTGCCAGCAGCCTCTCAGTCAGAGGGGTTAGCTACGAGCAGTACTTC.

The chain combines TRBV19 with TRBJ2-2; 8 nucleotides align to TRBD1. CDR3 length: 14 residues. CDR1 is LNHDA, CDR2 SQIVND, per germline (reference sequence). V trimming: 6 bases; J trimming: 5 bases; junction bases outside the gene matches: 5. The CDR3 is CASRDRAGTGELFF. Here the CDR3 DNA reads TGTGCCAGTAGGGACAGGGCCGGTACCGGGGAGCTGTTTTTT.

The gene calls are TRBV5-6 and TRBJ2-5; D possibly corresponds to TRBD2 (6 bases). V was pared by 4 bases and J by 5 bases, with 12 bases between. This CDR3 has 13 amino acids. Germline V gene sequence: CDR1 SGHDT, CDR2 YYEEEE. CDR3 bases: TGTGCCAGCAGCCCGGGTGGAGGGGAGACCCAGTACTTC. Translating gives CASSPGGGETQYF.

This sequence joins TRBV19 and TRBJ2-1; D assignment may be TRBD1 or TRBD2 (5 bases each). CDR3 length equals 14 residues. V gave up 4 bases and J gave up 3 bases, with 10 bases separating them. From germline, CDR1 is LNHDA and CDR2 SQIVND (reference sequence). CDR3 nucleotides: TGTGCCAGTAGTAGGCAGGGACGCTACAATGAGCAGTTCTTC. Translation gives CASSRQGRYNEQFF.

The chain recombines TRBV19 with TRBJ2-2; a possible D gene is TRBD2 (6 bases). V shed 4 bases and J shed 7 bases, with 19 bases lying between them. The germline V gene has CDR1 LNHDA and CDR2 SQIVND (reference sequence). The CDR3 is 16 amino acids. CDR3 protein: CASSRRDGGTSGELFF. Written as DNA, the CDR3 is TGTGCCAGTAGTAGGCGGGACGGGGGAACCAGCGGGGAGCTGTTTTTT.

V is TRBV6-5 and J is TRBJ1-3; TRBD1 matches 8 bases. The ends lost 7 bases at V and 2 bases at J; junction bases unmatched: 4. The CDR3 covers 14 residues. Germline V gene sequence: CDR1 MNHEY, CDR2 SVGAGI. This CDR3 is CASTEDRAGNTIYF. CDR3 coding DNA: TGTGCCAGCACCGAGGACAGGGCTGGAAACACCATATATTTT.

The gene calls are TRBV4-2 and TRBJ2-5; 11 bases align to TRBD2. The closer fit of TRBJ2-7 to the DNA end suggests the J call may be wrong. Germline loops: CDR1 LGHNA, CDR2 YNFKEQ. This CDR3 spans 17 amino acids. The CDR3 loop reads CASSQTTSGESSYEQYF. CDR3 coding DNA: TGTGCCAGCAGCCAAACGACTAGCGGGGAAAGCTCCTACGAGCAGTACTTC.

The V gene is TRBV6-5, the J gene TRBJ1-1, with 7 positions matching TRBD1. V lost 5 bases to trimming and J lost 11 bases; unmatched junction nucleotides: 8. The CDR3 is 12 residues long. Per the germline V gene, CDR1 is MNHEY and CDR2 is SVGAGI. The CDR3 here is CASSDEQGKAFF. DNA for the CDR3: TGTGCCAGCAGTGACGAACAGGGGAAGGCTTTCTTT.

This chain uses TRBV5-1 with TRBJ2-3; no clear D. Germline V gene data show CDR1 as SGHRS and CDR2 as YFSETQ. The CDR3 extends over 14 amino acids. Trimming cost V 0 bases and J 1 base, with 6 bases left between them. CDR3 DNA: TGCGCCAGCAGCTTGGACAGCCGCACAGATACGCAGTATTTT. It yields the protein CASSLDSRTDTQYF. The full variable domain, with the rest looked up from reference TRBV5-1 and TRBJ2-3, is KAGVTQTPRYLIKTRGQQVTLSCSPISGHRSVSWYQQTPGQGLQFLFEYFSETQRNKGNFPGRFSGRQFSNSRSEMNVSTLELGDSALYLCASSLDSRTDTQYFGPGTRLTVL.

This clone was recorded a few times. A much larger clone is a single base away; this may be a read error. Other DNA sequences in this specimen translate into the identical CDR3. This chain connects TRBV5-1 to TRBJ2-2, with D perhaps matching TRBD1 (6 bases). CDR1 SGHRS and CDR2 YFSETQ come from the germline V gene. The length of the CDR3 is 13 residues. The V end lost 3 bases, the J end lost 5 bases, and 8 bases lay between the germline ends. The CDR3 DNA sequence: TGCGCCAGCAGCTATGGACAGACCGGGGAGCTGTTTTTT. Protein: CASSYGQTGELFF.

This clone showed up just once. This chain links TRBV30 with TRBJ1-5; D is unclear. The CDR3 consists of 13 residues. Germline V gene sequence: CDR1 GTSNPN, CDR2 SVGIG (reference sequence). Deletions cut 0 bases from V and 9 bases from J, with 12 bases between. CDR3 sequence reads: CAWSVGLDRPQHF. CDR3 nucleotide sequence: TGTGCCTGGAGTGTGGGTCTTGACCGGCCCCAGCATTTT.

The gene calls are TRBV28 and TRBJ2-1; D remains ambiguous. V lost 6 bases to trimming and J lost 8 bases, with 11 bases between them. The CDR3 runs to 12 residues. Germline lookup yields CDR1 MDHEN and CDR2 SYDVKM. CDR3 region: CASSRATYEQFF. The DNA of the CDR3 is TGTGCCAGCAGCCGGGCAACCTATGAGCAGTTCTTC.

The chain uses TRBV10-3 and TRBJ2-3; 7 bases align to TRBD1. This CDR3 is built from 15 residues. Trimming took 7 bases from V and 4 from J; bases not matched to a gene: 11. Germline CDR1 ENHRY, CDR2 SYGVKD. The CDR3 here is CAIKTQGSVADTQYF. As DNA, the CDR3 is TGTGCCATCAAAACACAGGGGTCCGTAGCAGATACGCAGTATTTT.

The chain recombines TRBV10-3 with TRBJ2-3; D remains ambiguous. Trimming took off 8 bases at V and 3 bases at J, with 6 bases between the two ends. Germline V lookup: CDR1 ENHRY, CDR2 SYGVKD. The CDR3 contains 11 residues. Here the CDR3 reads CAIGVTDTQYF. As DNA, the CDR3 is TGTGCCATCGGAGTTACAGATACGCAGTATTTT.

The chain uses TRBV6-1 and TRBJ2-7, with TRBD1 matching 9 bases. V shed 7 bases, J shed 4 bases, and the junction held 8 bases outside the gene matches. The V gene's germline CDR1 is MNHNS and CDR2 SASEGT. This CDR3 has 14 amino acids. The CDR3 spells CASTRGQGVYEQYF. The CDR3 bases are TGTGCCAGCACTAGGGGACAGGGTGTTTACGAGCAGTACTTC.

The chain joins TRBV7-6 to TRBJ1-4, with 7 bases fitting TRBD1. This CDR3 region has 16 residues. The germline V gene has CDR1 SGHVS and CDR2 FNYEAQ. J lost 3 bases, V lost 5 bases, and 9 bases had no gene match. In DNA form, the CDR3 reads TGTGCCAGCAGCCTAGGAACCCAGGGGGCTAATGAAAAACTGTTTTTT. Protein sequence: CASSLGTQGANEKLFF.